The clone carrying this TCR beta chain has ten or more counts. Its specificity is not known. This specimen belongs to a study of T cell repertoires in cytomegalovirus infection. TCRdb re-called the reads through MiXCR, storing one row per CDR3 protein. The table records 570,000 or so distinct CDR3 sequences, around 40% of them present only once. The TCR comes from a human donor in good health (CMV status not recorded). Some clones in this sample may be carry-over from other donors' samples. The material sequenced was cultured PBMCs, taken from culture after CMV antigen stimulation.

DNA of the CDR3: TGTGCCAGCAGCTTCCGGGACGAACCAGATACGCAGTATTTT. It translates to CASSFRDEPDTQYF. This chain joins TRBV7-9 and TRBJ2-3; possibly TRBD1 or TRBD2 for D (5 bases each). Germline V gene lookup returns CDR1 SEHNR and CDR2 FQNEAQ (reference sequence). CDR3 length equals 14 residues. Trimming removed 3 bases from V and 4 bases from J, with 11 bases in between.